This T cell receptor (beta chain) was identified during a study of Tregs in tolerant kidney transplant recipients. Findings of the study overall: Few patients were studied, so findings need validation in larger groups. Antigen-driven expansion was suggested because donor-specific Tregs expanded more than all Tregs in tolerant patients.

Mixed chimerism was transient after nonmyeloablative marrow transplants from related graft donors. CD4+CD25+CD127- Tregs, CD4+CD25- non-Tregs, CD4 and CD8 cells were sorted. Comments on this clone: No antigen is known for it.

Assay used: immunoSEQ multiplex PCR; TCRdb lists only in-frame clones, some missing. Altogether about 52,000 clones are present, about nine tenths being singletons, with the ten largest covering approximately 16%. The TCR originated in a human patient who received a combined kidney and bone marrow transplant. Some T cells may have come from the graft donor. This material consisted of CD8+ T cells from blood (PBMCs), taken 24 months after the transplant.

CDR3 bases: TGTGCCTGGAGTGTCCATATACAGGGGGCTAATGAAAAACTGTTTTTT. Protein sequence: CAWSVHIQGANEKLFF. J is TRBJ1-4 and V is TRBV30; TRBD1 matches 8 bases. From germline, CDR1 is GTSNPN and CDR2 SVGIG (reference sequence). The CDR3 extends over 16 amino acids. V lost 0 bases and J lost 3; bases outside the gene matches: 6.